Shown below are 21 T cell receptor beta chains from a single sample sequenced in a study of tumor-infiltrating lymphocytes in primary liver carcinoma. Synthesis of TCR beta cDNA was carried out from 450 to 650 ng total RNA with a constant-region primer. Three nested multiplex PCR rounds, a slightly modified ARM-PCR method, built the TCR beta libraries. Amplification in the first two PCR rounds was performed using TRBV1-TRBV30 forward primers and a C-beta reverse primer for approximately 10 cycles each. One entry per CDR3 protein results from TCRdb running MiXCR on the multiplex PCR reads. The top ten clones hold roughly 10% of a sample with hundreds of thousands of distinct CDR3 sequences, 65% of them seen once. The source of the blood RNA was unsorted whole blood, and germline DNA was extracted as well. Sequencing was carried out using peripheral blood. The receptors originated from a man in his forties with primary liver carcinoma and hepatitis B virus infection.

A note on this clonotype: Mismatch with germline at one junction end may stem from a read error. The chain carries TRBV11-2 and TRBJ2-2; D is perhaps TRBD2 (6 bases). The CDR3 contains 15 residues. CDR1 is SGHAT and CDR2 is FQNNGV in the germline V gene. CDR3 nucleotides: TGTGTCAGCAGCTTAGGCTCGACGAACACCGGGGGGCTGTTTTTT. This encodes CVSSLGSTNTGGLFF.

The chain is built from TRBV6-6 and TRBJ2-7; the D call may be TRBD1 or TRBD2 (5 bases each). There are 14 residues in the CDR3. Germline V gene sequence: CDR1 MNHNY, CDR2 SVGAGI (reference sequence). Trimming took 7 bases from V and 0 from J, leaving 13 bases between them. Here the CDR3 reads CASIRDPSSYEQYF. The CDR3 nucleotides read TGTGCCAGCATAAGGGACCCAAGCTCCTACGAGCAGTACTTC.

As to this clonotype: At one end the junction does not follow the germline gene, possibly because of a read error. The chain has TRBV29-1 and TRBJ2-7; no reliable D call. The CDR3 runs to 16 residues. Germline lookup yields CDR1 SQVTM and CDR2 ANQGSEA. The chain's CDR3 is CSAMTSWTGTSYEQYF. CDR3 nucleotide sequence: TGCAGCGCCATGACATCTTGGACCGGCACTTCCTACGAACAGTACTTC.

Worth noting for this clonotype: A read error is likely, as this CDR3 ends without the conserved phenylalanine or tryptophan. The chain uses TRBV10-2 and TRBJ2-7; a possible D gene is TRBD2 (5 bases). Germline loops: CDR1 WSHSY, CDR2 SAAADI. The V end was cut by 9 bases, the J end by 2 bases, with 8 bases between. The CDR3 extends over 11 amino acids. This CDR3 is CASSVAYEQYL. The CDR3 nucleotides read TGCGCCAGTAGCGTGGCCTACGAGCAGTACCTC.

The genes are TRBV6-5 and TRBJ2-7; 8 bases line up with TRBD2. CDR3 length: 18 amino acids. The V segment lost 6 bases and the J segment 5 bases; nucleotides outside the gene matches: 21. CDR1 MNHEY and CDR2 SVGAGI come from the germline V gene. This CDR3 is CASSSPGGAGGIVHEQYF. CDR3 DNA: TGTGCCAGCAGCTCTCCGGGGGGGGCGGGAGGTATAGTCCACGAGCAGTACTTC.

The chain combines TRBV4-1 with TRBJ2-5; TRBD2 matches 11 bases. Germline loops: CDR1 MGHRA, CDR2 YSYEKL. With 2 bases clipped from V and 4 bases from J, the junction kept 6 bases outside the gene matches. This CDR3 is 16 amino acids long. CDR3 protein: CASSQNPGLAGETQYF. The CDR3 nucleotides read TGCGCCAGCAGCCAAAATCCAGGACTAGCGGGAGAGACCCAGTACTTC.

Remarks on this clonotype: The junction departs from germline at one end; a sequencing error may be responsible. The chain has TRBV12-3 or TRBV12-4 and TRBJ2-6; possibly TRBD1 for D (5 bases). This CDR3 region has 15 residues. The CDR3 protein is CTSSFLGTGADVLTF. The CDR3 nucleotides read TGTACCAGCAGTTTTTTGGGCACTGGGGCCGACGTCCTGACTTTC.

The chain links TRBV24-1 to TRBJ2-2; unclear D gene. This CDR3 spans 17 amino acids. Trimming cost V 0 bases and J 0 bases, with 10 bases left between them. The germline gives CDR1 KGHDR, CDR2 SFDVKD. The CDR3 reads CATSDLMSITNTGELFF. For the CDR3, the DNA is TGTGCCACCAGTGATTTGATGAGTATTACGAACACCGGGGAGCTGTTTTTT.

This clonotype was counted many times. The CDR3 DNA sequence: TGTGCCAGCAGCCAAGTTGGGTCTAGCGGGATCGGTGATACGCAGTATTTT. Translation gives CASSQVGSSGIGDTQYF. This chain joins TRBV4-2 and TRBJ2-3; 9 nucleotides line up with TRBD2. The germline V gene encodes CDR1 LGHNA and CDR2 YNFKEQ. This CDR3 spans 17 amino acids. V lost 1 base, J lost 6 bases, and 11 bases stayed unmatched.

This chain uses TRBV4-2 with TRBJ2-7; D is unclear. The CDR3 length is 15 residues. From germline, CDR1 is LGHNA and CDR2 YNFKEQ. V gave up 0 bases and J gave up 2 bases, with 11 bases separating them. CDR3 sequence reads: CASSQEMGSPYEQYF. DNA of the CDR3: TGTGCCAGCAGCCAAGAAATGGGAAGCCCCTACGAGCAGTACTTC.

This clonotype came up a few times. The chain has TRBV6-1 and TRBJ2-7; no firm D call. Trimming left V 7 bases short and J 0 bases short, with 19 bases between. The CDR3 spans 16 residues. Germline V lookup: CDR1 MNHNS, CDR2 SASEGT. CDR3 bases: TGTGCCAGCACGAAGCATCCCCGTGGCACCTCCTACGAGCAGTACTTC. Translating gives CASTKHPRGTSYEQYF.

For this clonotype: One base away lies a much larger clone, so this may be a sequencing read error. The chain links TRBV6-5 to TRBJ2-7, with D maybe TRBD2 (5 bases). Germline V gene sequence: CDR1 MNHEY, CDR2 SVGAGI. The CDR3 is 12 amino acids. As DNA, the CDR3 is TGTGCCAGCAGCTCCTCGGGGAACGAGGAGTACTTC. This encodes CASSSSGNEEYF.

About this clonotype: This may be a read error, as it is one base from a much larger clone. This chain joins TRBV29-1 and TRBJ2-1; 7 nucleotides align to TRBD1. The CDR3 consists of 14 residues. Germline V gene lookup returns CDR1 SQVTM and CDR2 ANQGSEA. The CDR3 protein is CSVKDPGGYNEQFF. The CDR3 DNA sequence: TGCAGCGTTAAAGACCCAGGGGGATACAATGAGCAGTTCTTC.

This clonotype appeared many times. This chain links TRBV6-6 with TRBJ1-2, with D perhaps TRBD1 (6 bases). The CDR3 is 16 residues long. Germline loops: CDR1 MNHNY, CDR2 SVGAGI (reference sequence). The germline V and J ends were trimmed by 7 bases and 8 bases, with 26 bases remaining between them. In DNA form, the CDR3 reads TGTGCCAGCAACGGGGGAGATCGGTGGGGGGCGCAGGGCTACACCTTC. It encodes CASNGGDRWGAQGYTF.

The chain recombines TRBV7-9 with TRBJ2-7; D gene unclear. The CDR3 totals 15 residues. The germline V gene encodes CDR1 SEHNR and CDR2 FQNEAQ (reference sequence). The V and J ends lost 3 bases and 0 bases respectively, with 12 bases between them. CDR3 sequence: CASSFPGLSSYEQYF. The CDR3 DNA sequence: TGTGCCAGCAGCTTTCCGGGCCTTAGCTCCTACGAGCAGTACTTC.

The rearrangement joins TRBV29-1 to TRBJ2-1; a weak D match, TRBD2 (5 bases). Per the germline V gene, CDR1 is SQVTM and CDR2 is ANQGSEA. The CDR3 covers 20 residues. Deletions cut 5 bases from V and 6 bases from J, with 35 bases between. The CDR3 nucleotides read TGCAGCGTTCCGGTACCGAAGGAGGCGGAGTCTAGCTTACGCTGCAATGAGCAGTTCTTC. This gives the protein CSVPVPKEAESSLRCNEQFF.

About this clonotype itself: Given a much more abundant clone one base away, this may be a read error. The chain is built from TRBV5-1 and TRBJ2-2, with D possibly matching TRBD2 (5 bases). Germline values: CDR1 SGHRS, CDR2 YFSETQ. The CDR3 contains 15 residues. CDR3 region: CASSFTEANTGELVF. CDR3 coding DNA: TGCGCCAGCAGCTTTACGGAAGCGAACACCGGGGAGCTGGTTTTT.

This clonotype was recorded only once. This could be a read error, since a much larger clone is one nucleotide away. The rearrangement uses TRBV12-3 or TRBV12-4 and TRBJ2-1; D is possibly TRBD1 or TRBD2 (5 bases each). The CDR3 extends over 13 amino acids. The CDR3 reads CASSGDGSNEHFF. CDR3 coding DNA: TGTGCCAGCAGTGGGGACGGATCCAATGAGCACTTCTTC.

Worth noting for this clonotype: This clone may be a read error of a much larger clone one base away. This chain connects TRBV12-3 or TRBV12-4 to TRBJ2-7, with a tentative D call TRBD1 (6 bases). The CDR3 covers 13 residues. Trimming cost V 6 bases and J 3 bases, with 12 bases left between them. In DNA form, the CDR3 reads TGTGCCAGCAGGGAAACAGGGATCTACGAGCAGTACTTC. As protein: CASRETGIYEQYF.

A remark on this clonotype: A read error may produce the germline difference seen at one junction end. The CDR3 is CASMGQMNTEASF. DNA for the CDR3: TGTGCTAGCATGGGACAGATGAACACTGAAGCTTCCTTT. The chain joins TRBV6-6 to TRBJ1-1; 7 bases map to TRBD1. The CDR3 length is 13 residues. Germline V gives CDR1 MNHNY, CDR2 SVGAGI (reference sequence).

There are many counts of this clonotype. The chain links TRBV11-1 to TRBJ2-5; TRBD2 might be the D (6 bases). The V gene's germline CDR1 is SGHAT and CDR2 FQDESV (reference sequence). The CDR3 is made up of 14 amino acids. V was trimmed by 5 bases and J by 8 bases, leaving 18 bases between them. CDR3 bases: TGTGCCAGCAGCCCGCAGGAGGGCGCGATAACCCAGTACTTC. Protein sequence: CASSPQEGAITQYF.